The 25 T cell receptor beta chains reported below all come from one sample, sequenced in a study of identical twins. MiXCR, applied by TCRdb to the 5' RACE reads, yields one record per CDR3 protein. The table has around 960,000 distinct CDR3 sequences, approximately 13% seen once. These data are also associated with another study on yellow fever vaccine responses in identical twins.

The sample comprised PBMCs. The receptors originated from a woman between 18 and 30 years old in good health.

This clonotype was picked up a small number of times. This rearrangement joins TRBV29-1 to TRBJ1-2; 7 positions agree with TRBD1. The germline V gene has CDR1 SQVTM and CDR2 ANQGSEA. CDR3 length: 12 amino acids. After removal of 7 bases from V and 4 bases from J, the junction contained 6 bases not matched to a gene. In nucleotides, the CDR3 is TGCAGCGCGATACAGGGGACCTATGGCTACACCTTC. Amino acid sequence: CSAIQGTYGYTF.

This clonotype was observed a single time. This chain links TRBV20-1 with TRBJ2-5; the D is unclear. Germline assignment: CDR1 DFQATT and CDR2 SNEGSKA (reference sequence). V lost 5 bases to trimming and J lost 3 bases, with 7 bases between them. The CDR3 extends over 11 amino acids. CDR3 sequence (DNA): TGCAGTGCTCTGCTGGAAGAGACCCAGTACTTC. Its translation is CSALLEETQYF.

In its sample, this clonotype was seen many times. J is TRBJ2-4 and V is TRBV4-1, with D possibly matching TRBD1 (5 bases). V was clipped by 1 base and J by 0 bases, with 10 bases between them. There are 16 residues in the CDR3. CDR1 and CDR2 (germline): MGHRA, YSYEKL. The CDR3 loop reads CASSQVTTVAKNIQYF. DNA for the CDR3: TGCGCCAGCAGCCAAGTTACGACAGTAGCCAAAAACATTCAGTACTTC.

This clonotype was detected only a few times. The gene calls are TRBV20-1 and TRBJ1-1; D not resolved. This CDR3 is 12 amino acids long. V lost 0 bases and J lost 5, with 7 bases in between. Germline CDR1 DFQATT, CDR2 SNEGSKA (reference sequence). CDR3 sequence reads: CSARDWRTEAFF. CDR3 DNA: TGCAGTGCTAGAGATTGGAGAACTGAAGCTTTCTTT.

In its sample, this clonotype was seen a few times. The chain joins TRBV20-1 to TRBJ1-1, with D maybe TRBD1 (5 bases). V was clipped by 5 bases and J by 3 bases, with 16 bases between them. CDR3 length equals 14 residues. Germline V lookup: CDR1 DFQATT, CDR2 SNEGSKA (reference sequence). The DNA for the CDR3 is TGCAGTGCTTTTTGGGGGGGAGGTTACACTGAAGCTTTCTTT. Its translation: CSAFWGGGYTEAFF.

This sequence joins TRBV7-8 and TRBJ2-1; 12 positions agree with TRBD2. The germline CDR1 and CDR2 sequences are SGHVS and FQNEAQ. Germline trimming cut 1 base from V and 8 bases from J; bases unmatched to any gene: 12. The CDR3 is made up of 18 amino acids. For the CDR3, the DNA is TGTGCCAGCAGCTTAGATTTGTCTAGCGGGAGGGCTATGGATGAGCAGTTCTTC. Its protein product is CASSLDLSSGRAMDEQFF.

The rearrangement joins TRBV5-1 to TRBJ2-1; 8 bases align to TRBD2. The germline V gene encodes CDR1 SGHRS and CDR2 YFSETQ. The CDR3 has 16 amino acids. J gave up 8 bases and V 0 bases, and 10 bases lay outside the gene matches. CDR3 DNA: TGCGCCAGCAGCTTGGCAACGGGAGGGCCAACGGATGAGCAGTTCTTC. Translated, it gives CASSLATGGPTDEQFF.

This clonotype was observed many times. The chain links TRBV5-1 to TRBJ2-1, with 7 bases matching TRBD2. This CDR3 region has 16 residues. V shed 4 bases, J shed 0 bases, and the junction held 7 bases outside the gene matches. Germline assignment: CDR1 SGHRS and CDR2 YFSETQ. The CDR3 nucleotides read TGCGCCAGCAGCGGCCCTAGCGGTTTCTCCTACAATGAGCAGTTCTTC. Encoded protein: CASSGPSGFSYNEQFF.

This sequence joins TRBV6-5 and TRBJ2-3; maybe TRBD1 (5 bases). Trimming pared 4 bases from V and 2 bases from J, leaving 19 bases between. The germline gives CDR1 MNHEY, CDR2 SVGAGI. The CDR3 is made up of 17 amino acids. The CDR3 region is CASSSPSDSYPTDTQYF. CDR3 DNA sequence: TGTGCCAGCAGTTCCCCTTCTGACAGTTACCCCACAGATACGCAGTATTTT.

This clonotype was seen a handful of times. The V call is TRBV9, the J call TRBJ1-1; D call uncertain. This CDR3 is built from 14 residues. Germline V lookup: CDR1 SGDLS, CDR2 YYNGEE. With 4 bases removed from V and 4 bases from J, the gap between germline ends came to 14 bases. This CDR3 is CASSLSSKGTEAFF. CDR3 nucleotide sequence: TGTGCCAGCAGCCTCTCATCGAAGGGCACTGAAGCTTTCTTT.

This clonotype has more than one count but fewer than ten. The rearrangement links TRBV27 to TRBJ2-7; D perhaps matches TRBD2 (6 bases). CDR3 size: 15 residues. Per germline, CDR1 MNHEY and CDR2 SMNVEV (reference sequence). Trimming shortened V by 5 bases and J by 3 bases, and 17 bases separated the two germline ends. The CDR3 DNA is TGTGCCAGCAGTCCACGAGGGACTGCTCACTACGAGCAGTACGTC. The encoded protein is CASSPRGTAHYEQYV.

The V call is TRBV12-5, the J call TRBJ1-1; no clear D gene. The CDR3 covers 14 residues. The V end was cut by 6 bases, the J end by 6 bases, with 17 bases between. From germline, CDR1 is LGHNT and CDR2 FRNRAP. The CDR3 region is CASGPRSESAEAFF. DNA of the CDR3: TGTGCTAGTGGCCCCCGGAGTGAGAGCGCTGAAGCTTTCTTT.

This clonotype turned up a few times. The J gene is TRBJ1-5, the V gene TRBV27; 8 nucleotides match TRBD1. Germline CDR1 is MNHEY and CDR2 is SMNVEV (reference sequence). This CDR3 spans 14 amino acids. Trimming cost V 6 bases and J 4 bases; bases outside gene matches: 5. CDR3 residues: CASRKQGGNQPQHF. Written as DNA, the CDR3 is TGTGCCAGCAGAAAACAGGGGGGAAATCAGCCCCAGCATTTT.

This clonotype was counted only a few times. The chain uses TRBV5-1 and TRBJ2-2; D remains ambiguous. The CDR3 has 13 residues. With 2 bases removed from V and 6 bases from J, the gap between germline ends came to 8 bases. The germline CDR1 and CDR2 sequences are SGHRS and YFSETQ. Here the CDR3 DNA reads TGCGCCAGCAGCTTATTCTACCCCGGGGAGCTGTTTTTT. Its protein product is CASSLFYPGELFF.

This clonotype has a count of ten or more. The CDR3 spells CASSDRVYNEQFF. The CDR3 DNA is TGTGCCAGCAGCGACAGGGTTTACAATGAGCAGTTCTTC. The chain links TRBV6-1 to TRBJ2-1; TRBD1 matches at 7 bases. The trim removed 6 bases at V and 4 bases at J, leaving 3 bases unmatched. The CDR3 loop spans 13 amino acids. The germline CDR1 and CDR2 sequences are MNHNS and SASEGT.

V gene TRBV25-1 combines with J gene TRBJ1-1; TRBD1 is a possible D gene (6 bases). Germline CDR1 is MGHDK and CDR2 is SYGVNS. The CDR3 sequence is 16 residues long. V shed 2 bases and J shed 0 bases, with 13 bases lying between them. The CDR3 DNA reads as TGTGCCAGCAGTGAAAGAGGGAGACAGGTGAACACTGAAGCTTTCTTT. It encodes CASSERGRQVNTEAFF. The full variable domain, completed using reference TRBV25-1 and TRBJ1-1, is EADIYQTPRYLVIGTGKKITLECSQTMGHDKMYWYQQDPGMELHLIHYSYGVNSTEKGDLSSESTVSRIRTEHFPLTLESARPSHTSQYLCASSERGRQVNTEAFFGQGTRLTVV.

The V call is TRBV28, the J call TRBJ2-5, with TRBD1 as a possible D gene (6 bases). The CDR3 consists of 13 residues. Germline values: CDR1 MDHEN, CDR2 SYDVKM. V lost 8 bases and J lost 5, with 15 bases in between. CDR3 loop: CASFQGHGETQYF. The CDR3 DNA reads TGTGCCAGCTTTCAGGGGCATGGGGAGACCCAGTACTTC.

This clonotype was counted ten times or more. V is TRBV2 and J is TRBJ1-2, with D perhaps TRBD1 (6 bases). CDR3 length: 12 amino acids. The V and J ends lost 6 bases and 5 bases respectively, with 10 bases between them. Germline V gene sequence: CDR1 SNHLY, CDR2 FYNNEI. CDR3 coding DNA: TGTGCCAGCAGCCCTACAGGGTATGGCTACACCTTC. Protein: CASSPTGYGYTF.

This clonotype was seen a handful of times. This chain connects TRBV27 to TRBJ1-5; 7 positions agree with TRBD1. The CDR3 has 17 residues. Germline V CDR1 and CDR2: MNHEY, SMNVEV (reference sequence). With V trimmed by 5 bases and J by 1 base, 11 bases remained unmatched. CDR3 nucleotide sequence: TGTGCCAGCAGTAGACAGGGTTTAGGTATAAGCAATCAGCCCCAGCATTTT. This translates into CASSRQGLGISNQPQHF.

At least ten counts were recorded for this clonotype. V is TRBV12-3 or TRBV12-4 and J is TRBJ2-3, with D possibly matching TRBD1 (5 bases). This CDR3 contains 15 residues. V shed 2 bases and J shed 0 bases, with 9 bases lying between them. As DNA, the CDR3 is TGTGCCAGCAGTTTACAGGGCGGTAGCACAGATACGCAGTATTTT. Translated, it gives CASSLQGGSTDTQYF.

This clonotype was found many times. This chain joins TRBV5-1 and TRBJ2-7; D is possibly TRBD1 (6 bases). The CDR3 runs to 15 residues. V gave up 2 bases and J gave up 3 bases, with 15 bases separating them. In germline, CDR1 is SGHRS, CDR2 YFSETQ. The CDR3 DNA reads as TGCGCCAGCAGCTTAGGGGGAATTCCCAACTACGAGCAGTACTTC. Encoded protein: CASSLGGIPNYEQYF. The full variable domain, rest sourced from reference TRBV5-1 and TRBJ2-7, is KAGVTQTPRYLIKTRGQQVTLSCSPISGHRSVSWYQQTPGQGLQFLFEYFSETQRNKGNFPGRFSGRQFSNSRSEMNVSTLELGDSALYLCASSLGGIPNYEQYFGPGTRLTVT.

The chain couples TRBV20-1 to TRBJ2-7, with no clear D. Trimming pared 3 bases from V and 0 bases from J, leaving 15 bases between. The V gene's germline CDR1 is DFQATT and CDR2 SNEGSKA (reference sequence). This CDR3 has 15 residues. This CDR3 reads CSASWSTPNSYEQYF. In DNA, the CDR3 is TGCAGTGCTAGTTGGTCGACCCCAAACTCCTACGAGCAGTACTTC.

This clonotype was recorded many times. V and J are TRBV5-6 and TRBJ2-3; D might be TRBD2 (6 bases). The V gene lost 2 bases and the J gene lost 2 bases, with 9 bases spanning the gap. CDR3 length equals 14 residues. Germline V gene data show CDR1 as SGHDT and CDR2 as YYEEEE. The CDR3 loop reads CASSFGGLTDTQYF. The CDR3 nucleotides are TGTGCCAGCAGCTTTGGGGGACTCACAGATACGCAGTATTTT.

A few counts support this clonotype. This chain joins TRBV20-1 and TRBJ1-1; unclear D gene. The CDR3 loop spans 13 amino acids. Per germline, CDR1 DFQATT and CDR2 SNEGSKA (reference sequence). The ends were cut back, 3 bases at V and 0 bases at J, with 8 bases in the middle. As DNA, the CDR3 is TGCAGTGCTAGTTGGGTTGTGAACACTGAAGCTTTCTTT. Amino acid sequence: CSASWVVNTEAFF.

The CDR3 bases are TGTGCCACCGGGGGTATCTCCTATAATTCACCCCTCCACTTT. Its protein product is CATGGISYNSPLHF. The gene calls are TRBV15 and TRBJ1-6; maybe TRBD1 (5 bases). The germline gives CDR1 LNHNV, CDR2 YYDKDF (reference sequence). The CDR3 sequence is 14 residues long. Trimming took off 8 bases at V and 0 bases at J, with 8 bases between the two ends.